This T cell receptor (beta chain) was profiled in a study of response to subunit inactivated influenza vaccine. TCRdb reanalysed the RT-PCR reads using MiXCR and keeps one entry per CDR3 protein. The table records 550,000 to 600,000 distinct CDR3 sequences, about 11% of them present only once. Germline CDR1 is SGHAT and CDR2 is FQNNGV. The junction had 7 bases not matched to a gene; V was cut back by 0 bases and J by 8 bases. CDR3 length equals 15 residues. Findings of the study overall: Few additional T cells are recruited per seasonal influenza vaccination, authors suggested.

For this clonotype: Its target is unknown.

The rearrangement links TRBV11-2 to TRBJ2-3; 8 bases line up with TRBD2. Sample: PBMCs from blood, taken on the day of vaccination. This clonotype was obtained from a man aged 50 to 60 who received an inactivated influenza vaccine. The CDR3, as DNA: TGTGCCAGCAGCTTAGAAGGCCTAGCGGGTCTTACGCAGTATTTT. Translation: CASSLEGLAGLTQYF.